This TCR beta chain emerged from a study of shared clonotypes between healthy human individuals. Across the whole study: Aged between 18 and 49, the donors were two women and three men.

TCRdb's table, derived via immunoSEQ multiplex PCR, lists solely in-frame clones and lacks some. The table records around 500,000 clones, 76% of them present only once. Trimming took 6 bases from V and 7 from J, leaving 15 bases between them. Germline values: CDR1 MDHEN, CDR2 SYDVKM. This CDR3 comprises 13 residues. The chain couples TRBV28 to TRBJ1-1; D is undetermined. Sample: PBMCs. The receptor was isolated from a woman in her forties in good health. Some clones in this sample may be carry-over from other donors' samples. CDR3: CASRPLRWGEAFF. The DNA of the CDR3 is TGTGCCAGCAGGCCGCTTCGGTGGGGTGAAGCTTTCTTT.